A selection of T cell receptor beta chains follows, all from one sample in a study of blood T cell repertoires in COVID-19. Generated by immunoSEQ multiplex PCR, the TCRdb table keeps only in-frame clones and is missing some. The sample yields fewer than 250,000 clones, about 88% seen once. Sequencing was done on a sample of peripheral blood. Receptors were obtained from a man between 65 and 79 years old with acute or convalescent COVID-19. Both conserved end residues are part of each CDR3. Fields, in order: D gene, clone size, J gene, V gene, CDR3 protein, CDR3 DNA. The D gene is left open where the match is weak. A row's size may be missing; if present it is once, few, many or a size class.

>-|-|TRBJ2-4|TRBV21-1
CASSRGLDRGLAKNIQYF
TGTGCCAGCAGCCGTGGTCTCGACAGGGGGTTAGCCAAAAACATTCAGTACTTC
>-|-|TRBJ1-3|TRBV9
CASSVGVLFENTIYF
TGTGCCAGCAGCGTAGGCGTACTGTTCGAAAACACCATATATTTT
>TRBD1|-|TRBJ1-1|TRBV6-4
CASRRTGGANEAFF
TGTGCCAGCAGACGGACAGGGGGGGCGAATGAAGCTTTCTTT
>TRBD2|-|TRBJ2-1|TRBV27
CASSLRGTSLFNEQFF
TGTGCCAGCAGCCTCAGGGGGACTAGCCTTTTCAATGAGCAGTTCTTC
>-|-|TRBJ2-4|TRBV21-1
CASSKGTGRLAKNIQYF
TGTGCCAGCAGCAAGGGGACAGGACGACTAGCCAAAAACATTCAGTACTTC
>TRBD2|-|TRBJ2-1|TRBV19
CASGGESGRNNEQFF
TGTGCCAGTGGGGGGGAGTCGGGCCGGAACAATGAGCAGTTCTTC
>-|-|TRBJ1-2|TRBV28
CASSETLEGYGYTF
TGTGCCAGCAGTGAAACCCTGGAGGGCTATGGCTACACCTTC
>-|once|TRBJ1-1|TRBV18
CASSPGAGTEAFF
TGTGCCAGCTCACCGGGGGCGGGCACTGAAGCTTTCTTT
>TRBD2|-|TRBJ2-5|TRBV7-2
CASSLWTSAQETQYF
TGTGCCAGCAGCTTATGGACTAGCGCCCAAGAGACCCAGTACTTC
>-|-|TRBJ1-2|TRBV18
CASSPSQDYGYTF
TGTGCCAGCTCACCCTCCCAGGACTATGGCTACACCTTC
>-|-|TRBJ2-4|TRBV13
CASSPESRGSKNIQYF
TGTGCCAGCAGCCCGGAGAGTCGCGGGTCCAAAAACATTCAGTACTTC
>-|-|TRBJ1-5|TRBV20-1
CSASGPNSNQPQHF
TGCAGTGCTAGTGGTCCAAATAGCAATCAGCCCCAGCATTTT
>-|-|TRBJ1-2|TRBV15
CATSGDKNLIPYGYTF
TGTGCCACCAGCGGGGACAAAAACCTGATCCCCTATGGCTACACCTTC
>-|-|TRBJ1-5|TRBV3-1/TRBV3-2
CASSLAPSNQPQHF
TGTGCCAGCAGCCTAGCCCCTAGCAATCAGCCCCAGCATTTT
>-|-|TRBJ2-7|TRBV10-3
CAISESRPGASYEQYF
TGTGCCATCAGTGAGTCGCGGCCAGGGGCCTCCTACGAGCAGTACTTC
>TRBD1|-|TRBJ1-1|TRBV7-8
CASSLVFGTGVESRNTEAFF
TGTGCCAGCAGCTTAGTTTTCGGGACAGGGGTCGAAAGTAGAAACACTGAAGCTTTCTTT
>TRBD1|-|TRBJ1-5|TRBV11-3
CASSLDLRQGSNQPQHF
TGTGCCAGCAGCTTAGATCTTAGACAGGGAAGCAATCAGCCCCAGCATTTT
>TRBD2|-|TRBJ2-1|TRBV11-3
CASSLVAGSLNEQFF
TGTGCCAGCAGCTTAGTAGCGGGAAGCCTCAATGAGCAGTTCTTC
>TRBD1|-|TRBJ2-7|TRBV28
CASSFQDRETGEQYF
TGTGCCAGCAGTTTCCAGGACAGGGAAACGGGCGAGCAGTACTTC
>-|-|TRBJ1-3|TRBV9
CASSVAGTLGNTIYF
TGTGCCAGCAGCGTAGCGGGGACATTAGGAAACACCATATATTTT
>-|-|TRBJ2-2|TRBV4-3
CASSLDRTGELFF
TGCGCCAGCAGCCTAGACAGGACCGGGGAGCTGTTTTTT
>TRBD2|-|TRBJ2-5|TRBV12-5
CASGLGLAGGFGETQYF
TGTGCTAGTGGTTTGGGCCTAGCGGGAGGTTTTGGAGAGACCCAGTACTTC
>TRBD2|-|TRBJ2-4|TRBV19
CASSSSTLAVAKNIQYF
TGTGCCAGTAGTAGCTCTACACTAGCGGTAGCCAAAAACATTCAGTACTTC
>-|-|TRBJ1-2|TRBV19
CASSSTGYGYTF
TGTGCCAGTAGTTCGACAGGCTATGGCTACACCTTC
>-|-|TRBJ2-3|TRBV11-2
CASSLGGGGGTDTQYF
TGTGCCAGCAGCTTAGGTGGGGGCGGCGGCACAGATACGCAGTATTTT
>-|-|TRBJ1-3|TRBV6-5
CASSYSSRGGGNTIYF
TGTGCCAGCAGTTACTCTTCCAGGGGCGGCGGAAACACCATATATTTT
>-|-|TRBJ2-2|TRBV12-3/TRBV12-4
CASSLRGSGELFF
TGTGCCAGCAGTTTACGGGGGTCCGGGGAGCTGTTTTTT
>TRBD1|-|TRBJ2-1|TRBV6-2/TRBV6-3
CASSSDRVTRNEQFF
TGTGCCAGCAGTTCGGACAGGGTTACTCGCAATGAGCAGTTCTTC
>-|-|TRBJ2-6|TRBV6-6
CASSLSSSGANVLTF
TGTGCCAGCAGTTTGTCTAGCTCTGGGGCCAACGTCCTGACTTTC
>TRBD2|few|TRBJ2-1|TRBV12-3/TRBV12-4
CASSPGLPFEQFF
TGTGCCAGCAGTCCGGGACTACCCTTTGAGCAGTTCTTC
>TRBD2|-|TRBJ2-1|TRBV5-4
CASSLAFAGGPSSYNEQFF
TGTGCCAGCAGCTTGGCGTTCGCGGGAGGCCCCAGCTCCTACAATGAGCAGTTCTTC
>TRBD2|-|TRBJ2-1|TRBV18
CASSRPGLAGDNEQFF
TGTGCCAGCTCACGACCGGGGCTAGCGGGGGACAATGAGCAGTTCTTC
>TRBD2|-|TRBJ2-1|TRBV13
CASSLGTSGSGEQFF
TGTGCCAGCAGCTTAGGGACTAGCGGGAGCGGTGAGCAGTTCTTC
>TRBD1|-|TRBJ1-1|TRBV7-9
CASSPRGQINTEAFF
TGTGCCAGCAGCCCGAGGGGACAGATCAACACTGAAGCTTTCTTT
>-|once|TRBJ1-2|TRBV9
CASSVATENYGYTF
TGTGCCAGCAGCGTAGCCACGGAGAACTATGGCTACACCTTC
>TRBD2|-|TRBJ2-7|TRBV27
CASGGTSSFGYEQYF
TGTGCCAGCGGAGGGACTAGCTCCTTTGGGTACGAGCAGTACTTC
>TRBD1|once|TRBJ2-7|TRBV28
CASSSTGGTYEQYF
TGTGCCAGCAGTTCGACAGGGGGCACGTACGAGCAGTACTTC
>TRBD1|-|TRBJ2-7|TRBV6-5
CASSYWGQGNEQYF
TGTGCCAGCAGTTACTGGGGACAGGGAAACGAGCAGTACTTC
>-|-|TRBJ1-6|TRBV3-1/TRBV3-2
CASSQERTLPLHF
TGTGCCAGCAGCCAAGAGAGAACCCTACCCCTCCACTTT
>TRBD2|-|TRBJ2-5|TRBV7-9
CASRQAGVETQYF
TGTGCCAGTAGACAAGCGGGAGTGGAGACCCAGTACTTC
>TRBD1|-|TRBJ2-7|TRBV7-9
CASSGSGTGRYEQYF
TGTGCCAGCAGCGGATCCGGGACAGGTCGGTACGAGCAGTACTTC
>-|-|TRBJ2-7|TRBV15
CATSRDLGNEQYF
TGTGCCACCAGCAGAGATCTCGGGAACGAGCAGTACTTC
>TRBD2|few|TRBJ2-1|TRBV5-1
CASSLELAGGHVGYEQFF
TGCGCCAGCAGCTTGGAACTAGCGGGAGGGCACGTGGGCTATGAGCAGTTCTTC
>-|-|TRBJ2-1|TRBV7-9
CASSLVSGSYNEQFF
TGTGCCAGCAGCTTAGTTAGCGGCTCCTACAATGAGCAGTTCTTC
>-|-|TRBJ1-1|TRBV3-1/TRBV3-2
CASSQEQGNTEAFF
TGTGCCAGCAGCCAAGAACAGGGGAACACTGAAGCTTTCTTT
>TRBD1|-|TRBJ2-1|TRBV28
CASSRQGADNEQFF
TGTGCCAGCAGTCGACAGGGGGCTGATAATGAGCAGTTCTTC
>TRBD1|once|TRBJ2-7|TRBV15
CATSGGTGGDEQYF
TGTGCCACCAGCGGCGGGACAGGGGGGGACGAGCAGTACTTC
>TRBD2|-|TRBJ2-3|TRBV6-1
CASSASGRKTISTDTQYF
TGTGCCAGCAGTGCTAGCGGGAGGAAAACGATTAGCACAGATACGCAGTATTTT
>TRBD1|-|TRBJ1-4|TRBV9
CASSVGTGGSEKLFF
TGTGCCAGCAGCGTAGGGACAGGGGGAAGTGAAAAACTGTTTTTT
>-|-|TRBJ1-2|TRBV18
CASSPVTIQNYGYTF
TGTGCCAGCTCACCTGTGACAATCCAGAACTATGGCTACACCTTC
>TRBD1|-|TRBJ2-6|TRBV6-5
CASTGDSSGANVLTF
TGTGCCAGCACAGGGGACAGCTCTGGGGCCAACGTCCTGACTTTC
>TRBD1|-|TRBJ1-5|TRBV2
CASSGTGVGQPQHF
TGTGCCAGCAGCGGGACAGGGGTGGGTCAGCCCCAGCATTTT
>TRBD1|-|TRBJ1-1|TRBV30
CAWSGGLGQGKGTEAFF
TGTGCCTGGAGTGGGGGGCTGGGACAGGGTAAAGGAACTGAAGCTTTCTTT
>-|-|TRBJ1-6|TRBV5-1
CASSLRPGNNSPLHF
TGCGCCAGCAGCTTGCGGCCAGGGAACAATTCACCCCTCCACTTT
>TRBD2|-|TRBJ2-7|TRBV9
CASSVGVAGNYEQYF
TGTGCCAGCAGCGTAGGAGTAGCGGGAAACTACGAGCAGTACTTC